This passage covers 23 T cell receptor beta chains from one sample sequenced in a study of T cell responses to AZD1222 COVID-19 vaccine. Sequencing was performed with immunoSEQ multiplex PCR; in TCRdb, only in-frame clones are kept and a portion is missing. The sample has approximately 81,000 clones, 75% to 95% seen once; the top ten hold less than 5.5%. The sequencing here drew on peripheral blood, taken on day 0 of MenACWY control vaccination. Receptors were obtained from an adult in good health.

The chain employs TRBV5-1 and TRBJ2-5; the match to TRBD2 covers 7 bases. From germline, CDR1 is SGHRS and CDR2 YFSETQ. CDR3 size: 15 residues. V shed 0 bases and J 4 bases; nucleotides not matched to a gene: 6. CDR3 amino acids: CASSLVVGEGETQYF. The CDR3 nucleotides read TGCGCCAGCAGCTTGGTAGTCGGGGAGGGAGAGACCCAGTACTTC.

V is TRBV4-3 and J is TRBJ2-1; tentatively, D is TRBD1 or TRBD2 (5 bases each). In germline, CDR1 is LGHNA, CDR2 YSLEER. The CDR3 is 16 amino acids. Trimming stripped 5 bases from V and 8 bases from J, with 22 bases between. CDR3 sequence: CASSYSSRGRGDEQFF. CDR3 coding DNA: TGCGCCAGCAGCTATTCGAGTCGGGGCCGTGGCGATGAGCAGTTCTTC.

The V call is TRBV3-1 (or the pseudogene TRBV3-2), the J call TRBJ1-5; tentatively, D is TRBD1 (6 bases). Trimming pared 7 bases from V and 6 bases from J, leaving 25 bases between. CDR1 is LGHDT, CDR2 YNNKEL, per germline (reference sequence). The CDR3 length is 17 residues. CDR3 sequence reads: CASNDEGSGVPRQPQHF. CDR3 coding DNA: TGTGCCAGCAACGACGAGGGTTCAGGGGTGCCCCGTCAGCCCCAGCATTTT.

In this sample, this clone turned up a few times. The CDR3 DNA is TGTGCCAGCAGTTACAGGGTTGAAGCTTTCTTT. Its protein is CASSYRVEAFF. The chain is built from TRBV28 and TRBJ1-1; possibly TRBD1 for D (6 bases). CDR1 and CDR2 (germline): MDHEN, SYDVKM. This CDR3 is 11 amino acids long. The V and J ends lost 4 bases and 7 bases respectively, with 7 bases between them. Supplemented by reference TRBV28 and TRBJ1-1, the full variable domain reads DVKVTQSSRYLVKRTGEKVFLECVQDMDHENMFWYRQDPGLGLRLIYFSYDVKMKEKGDIPEGYSVSREKKERFSLILESASTNQTSMYLCASSYRVEAFFGQGTRLTVV.

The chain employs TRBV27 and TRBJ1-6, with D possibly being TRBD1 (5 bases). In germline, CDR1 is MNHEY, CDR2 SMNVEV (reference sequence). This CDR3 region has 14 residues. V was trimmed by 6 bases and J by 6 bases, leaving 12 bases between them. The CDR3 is CASRRQSGNSPLHF. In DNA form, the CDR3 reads TGTGCCAGCAGGAGACAGAGTGGTAATTCACCCCTCCACTTT.

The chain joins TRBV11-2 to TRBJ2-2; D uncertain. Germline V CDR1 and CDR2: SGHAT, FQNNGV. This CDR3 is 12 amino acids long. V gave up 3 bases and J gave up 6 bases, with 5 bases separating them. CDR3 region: CASSFDAGELFF. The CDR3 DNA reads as TGTGCCAGCAGCTTCGACGCCGGGGAGCTGTTTTTT.

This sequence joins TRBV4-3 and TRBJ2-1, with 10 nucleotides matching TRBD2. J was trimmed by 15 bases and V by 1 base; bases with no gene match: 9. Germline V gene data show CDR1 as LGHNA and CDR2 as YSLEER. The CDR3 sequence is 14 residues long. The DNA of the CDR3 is TGCGCCAGCAGCCAAGGGGGGAGCGGGAGGGCCATGTTCTTC. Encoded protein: CASSQGGSGRAMFF.

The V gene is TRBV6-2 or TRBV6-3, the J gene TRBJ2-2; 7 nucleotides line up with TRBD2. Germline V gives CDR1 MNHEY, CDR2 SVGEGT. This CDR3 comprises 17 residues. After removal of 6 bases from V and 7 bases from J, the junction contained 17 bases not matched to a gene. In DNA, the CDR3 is TGTGCCAGCAGCCCTACCCGTGGGGAGGGCCTCGGCGGGGAGCTGTTTTTT. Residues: CASSPTRGEGLGGELFF.

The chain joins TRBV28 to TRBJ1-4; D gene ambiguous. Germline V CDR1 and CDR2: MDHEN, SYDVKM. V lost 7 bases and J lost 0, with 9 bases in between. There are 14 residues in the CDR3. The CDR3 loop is CASTWTSTNEKLFF. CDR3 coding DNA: TGTGCCAGCACTTGGACTTCAACTAATGAAAAACTGTTTTTT.

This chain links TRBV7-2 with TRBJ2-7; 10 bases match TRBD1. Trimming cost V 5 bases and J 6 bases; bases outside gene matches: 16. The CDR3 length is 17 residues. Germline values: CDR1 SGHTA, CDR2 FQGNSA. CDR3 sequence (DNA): TGTGCCAGCAGCCCCAGGGGTACGGGACAGGGGTCTTCCGAGCAGTACTTC. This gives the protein CASSPRGTGQGSSEQYF.

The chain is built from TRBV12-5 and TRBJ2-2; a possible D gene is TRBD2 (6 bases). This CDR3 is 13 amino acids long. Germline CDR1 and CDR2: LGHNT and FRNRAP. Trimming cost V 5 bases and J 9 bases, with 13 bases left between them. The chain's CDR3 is CASGPRGGRELFF. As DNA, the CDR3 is TGTGCTAGTGGTCCCCGGGGCGGGAGGGAGCTGTTTTTT.

DNA for the CDR3: TGTGCCAGCAGTTACTCTGCCGAGCAGTACTTC. Translating gives CASSYSAEQYF. The chain carries TRBV6-5 and TRBJ2-7; D gene unclear. The CDR3 is 11 amino acids. Trimming stripped 0 bases from V and 6 bases from J, with 3 bases between. CDR1 MNHEY and CDR2 SVGAGI come from the germline V gene.

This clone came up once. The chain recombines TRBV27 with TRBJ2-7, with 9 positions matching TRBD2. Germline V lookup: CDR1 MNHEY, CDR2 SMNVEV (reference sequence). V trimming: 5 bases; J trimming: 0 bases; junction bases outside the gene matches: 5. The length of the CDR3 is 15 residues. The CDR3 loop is CASSLAGLSSYEQYF. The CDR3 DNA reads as TGTGCCAGCAGTCTAGCGGGACTAAGCTCCTACGAGCAGTACTTC.

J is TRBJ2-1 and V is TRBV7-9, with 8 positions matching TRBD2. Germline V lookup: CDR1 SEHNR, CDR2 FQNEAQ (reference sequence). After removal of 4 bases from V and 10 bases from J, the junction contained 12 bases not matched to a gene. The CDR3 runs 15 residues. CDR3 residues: CASSYLTTGGGEQFF. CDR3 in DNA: TGTGCCAGCAGCTATCTTACAACGGGAGGGGGGGAGCAGTTCTTC.

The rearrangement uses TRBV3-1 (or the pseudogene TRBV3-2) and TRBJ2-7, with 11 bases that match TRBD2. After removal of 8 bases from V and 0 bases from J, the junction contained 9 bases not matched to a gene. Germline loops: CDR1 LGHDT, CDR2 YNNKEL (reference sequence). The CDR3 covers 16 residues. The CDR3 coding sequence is TGTGCCAGCGTCAACTCCGGGACTAGCGGCTCCTACGAGCAGTACTTC. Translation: CASVNSGTSGSYEQYF.

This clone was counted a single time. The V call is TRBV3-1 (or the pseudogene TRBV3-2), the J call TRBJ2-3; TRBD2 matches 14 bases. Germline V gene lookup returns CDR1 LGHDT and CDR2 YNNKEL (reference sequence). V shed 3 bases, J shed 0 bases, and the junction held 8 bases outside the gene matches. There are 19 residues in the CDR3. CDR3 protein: CASSHFSGLAGDSTDTQYF. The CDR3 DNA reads TGTGCCAGCAGCCATTTTTCGGGACTAGCGGGAGACAGCACAGATACGCAGTATTTT.

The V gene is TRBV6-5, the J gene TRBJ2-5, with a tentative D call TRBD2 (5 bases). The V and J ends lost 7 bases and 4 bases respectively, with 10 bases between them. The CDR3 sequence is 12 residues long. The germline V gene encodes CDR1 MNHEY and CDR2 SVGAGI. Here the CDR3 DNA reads TGTGCCAGCAACGGGGATAGAGAGACCCAGTACTTC. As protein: CASNGDRETQYF.

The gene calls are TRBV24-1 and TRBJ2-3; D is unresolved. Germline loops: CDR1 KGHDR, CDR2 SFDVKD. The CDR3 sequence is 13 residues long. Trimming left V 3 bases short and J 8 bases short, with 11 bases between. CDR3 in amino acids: CATSDHPGGTQYF. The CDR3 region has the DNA TGTGCCACCAGTGATCACCCGGGTGGTACGCAGTATTTT.

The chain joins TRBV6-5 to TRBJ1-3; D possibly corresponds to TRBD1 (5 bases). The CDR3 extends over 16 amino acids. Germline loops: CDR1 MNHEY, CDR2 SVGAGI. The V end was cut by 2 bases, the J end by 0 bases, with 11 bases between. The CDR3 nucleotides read TGTGCCAGCAGTTACAGCAGGGCTAGCTCTGGAAACACCATATATTTT. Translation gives CASSYSRASSGNTIYF.

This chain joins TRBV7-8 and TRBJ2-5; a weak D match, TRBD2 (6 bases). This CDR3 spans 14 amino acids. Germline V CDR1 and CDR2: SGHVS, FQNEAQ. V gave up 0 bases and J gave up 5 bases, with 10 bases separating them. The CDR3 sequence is CASSLAEGRETQYF. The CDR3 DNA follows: TGTGCCAGCAGCTTAGCGGAGGGTCGGGAGACCCAGTACTTC.

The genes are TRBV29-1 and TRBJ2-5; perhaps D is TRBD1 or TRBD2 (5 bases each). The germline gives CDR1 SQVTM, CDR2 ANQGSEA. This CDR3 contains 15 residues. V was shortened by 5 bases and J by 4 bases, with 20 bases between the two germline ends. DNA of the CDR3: TGCAGCGTTTCGGGATCTGGCGAGAGGGGAGAGACCCAGTACTTC. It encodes CSVSGSGERGETQYF.

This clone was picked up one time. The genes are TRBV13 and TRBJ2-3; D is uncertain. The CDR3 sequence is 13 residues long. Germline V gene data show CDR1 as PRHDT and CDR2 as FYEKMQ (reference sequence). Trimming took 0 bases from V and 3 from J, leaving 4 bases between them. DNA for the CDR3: TGTGCCAGCAGCTTAGGACCGACAGATACGCAGTATTTT. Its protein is CASSLGPTDTQYF.

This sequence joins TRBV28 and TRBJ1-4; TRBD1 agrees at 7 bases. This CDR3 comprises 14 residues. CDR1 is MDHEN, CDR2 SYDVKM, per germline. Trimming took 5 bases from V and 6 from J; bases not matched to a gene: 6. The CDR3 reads CASSPGTEDEKLFF. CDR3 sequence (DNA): TGTGCCAGCAGTCCCGGGACAGAAGATGAAAAACTGTTTTTT.